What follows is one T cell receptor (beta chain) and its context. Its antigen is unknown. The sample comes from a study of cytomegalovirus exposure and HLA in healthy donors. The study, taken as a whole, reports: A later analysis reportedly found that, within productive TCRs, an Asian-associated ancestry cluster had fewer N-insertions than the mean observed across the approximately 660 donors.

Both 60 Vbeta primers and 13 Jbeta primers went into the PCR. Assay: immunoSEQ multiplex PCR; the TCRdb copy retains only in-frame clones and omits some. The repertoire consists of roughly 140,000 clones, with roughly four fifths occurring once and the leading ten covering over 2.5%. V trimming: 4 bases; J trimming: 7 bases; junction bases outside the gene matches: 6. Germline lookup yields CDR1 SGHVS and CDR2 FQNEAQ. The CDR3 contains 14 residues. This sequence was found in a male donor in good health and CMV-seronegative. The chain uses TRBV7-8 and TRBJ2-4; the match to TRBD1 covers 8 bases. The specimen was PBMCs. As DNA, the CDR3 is TGTGCCAGCAGCTCCTGGACAGGGAGGAACATTCAGTACTTC. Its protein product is CASSSWTGRNIQYF.